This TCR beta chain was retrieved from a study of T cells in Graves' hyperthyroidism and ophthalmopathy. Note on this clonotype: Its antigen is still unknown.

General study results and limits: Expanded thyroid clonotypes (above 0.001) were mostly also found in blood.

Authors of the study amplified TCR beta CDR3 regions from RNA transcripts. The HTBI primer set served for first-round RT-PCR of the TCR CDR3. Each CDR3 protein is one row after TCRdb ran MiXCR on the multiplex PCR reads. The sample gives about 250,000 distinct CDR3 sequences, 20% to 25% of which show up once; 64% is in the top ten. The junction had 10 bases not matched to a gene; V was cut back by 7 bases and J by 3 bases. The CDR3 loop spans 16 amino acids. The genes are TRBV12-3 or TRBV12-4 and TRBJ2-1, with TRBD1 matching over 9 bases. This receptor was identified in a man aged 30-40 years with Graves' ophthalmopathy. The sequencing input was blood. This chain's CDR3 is CASTPGRTGDYNEQFF. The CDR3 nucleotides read TGTGCCAGCACCCCAGGCAGGACAGGGGACTACAATGAGCAGTTCTTC.